The rows below give T cell receptor beta chains drawn from one sample of a study of Tregs in tolerant kidney transplant recipients. Libraries were prepared by immunoSEQ multiplex PCR; TCRdb keeps only in-frame clonotypes and omits some of them. The sample lists more than 20,000 clones, over 70% occurring once. Sample: CD8+ T cells from blood (PBMCs), taken 6 months after the transplant. The receptors stem from a human patient who received a combined kidney and bone marrow transplant. Some of the T cells may derive from the graft donor. The CDR3 runs from the conserved cysteine through the conserved F or W. D genes are given only for firm matches. Clone size, where shown, is once, few, many, or a class for clones that have expanded.

clone size	V gene	J gene	D gene	CDR3 DNA	CDR3 protein
few	TRBV5-6	TRBJ2-7	TRBD2	TGTGCCAGCAGCTTGCTGCTTACGGGAGGGTACGAGCAGTACTTC	CASSLLLTGGYEQYF
-	TRBV10-3	TRBJ2-1	TRBD2	TGTGCCATCAGTGAGCCGGGACTAGCGGGGTCGAGCACCTACAATGAGCAGTTCTTC	CAISEPGLAGSSTYNEQFF
-	TRBV19	TRBJ2-3	-	TGTGCCAGTACTTGGGGCGCCAAAACAGATACGCAGTATTTT	CASTWGAKTDTQYF
-	TRBV29-1	TRBJ2-5	TRBD2	TGCAGCGCACAGGGACTAGCGGGAGTATATCGACAAGAGACCCAGTACTTC	CSAQGLAGVYRQETQYF
-	TRBV9	TRBJ2-3	TRBD2	TGTGCCAGCAGCGCTAGACTAGCGGGAGATCCAGATACGCAGTATTTT	CASSARLAGDPDTQYF
-	TRBV9	TRBJ2-1	-	TGTGCCAGCAGTAGCCCCCTATACAATGAGCAGTTCTTC	CASSSPLYNEQFF
-	TRBV5-4	TRBJ2-2	-	TGTGCCAGCAGCTTTCAGGCCGGGGAGCTGTTTTTT	CASSFQAGELFF
-	TRBV18	TRBJ2-6	TRBD1	TGTGCCAGCTCACCGGACAGGGGGGTCTACGGGGCCAACGTCCTGACTTTC	CASSPDRGVYGANVLTF
few	TRBV21-1	TRBJ1-2	-	TGTGCCAGCAGCAACGGCAGGGTGTTTGGTTACACCTTC	CASSNGRVFGYTF
-	TRBV5-4	TRBJ2-1	TRBD2	TGTGCCAGCAGCGTAGCGGGCTACAATGAGCAGTTCTTC	CASSVAGYNEQFF
-	TRBV2	TRBJ1-1	TRBD1	TGTGCCAGCGAAAGGGACAGGGGGATGAACACTGAAGCTTTCTTT	CASERDRGMNTEAFF
-	TRBV14	TRBJ2-5	-	TGTGCCAGCAGCCAAGGGTACAGGGCCCAAGAGACCCAGTACTTC	CASSQGYRAQETQYF
-	TRBV6-1	TRBJ1-5	TRBD1	TGTGCCAGCAGTGAAGCCAGGGGGTCTAGCAATCAGCCCCAGCATTTT	CASSEARGSSNQPQHF
-	TRBV4-1	TRBJ1-6	-	TGCGCCAGCAGTTACGGACACCTTTCTGGGTCCTATAATTCACCCCTCCACTTT	CASSYGHLSGSYNSPLHF
-	TRBV9	TRBJ2-3	TRBD1	TGTGCCAGCAGCGGACAGGGGAGGAACACAGATACGCAGTATTTT	CASSGQGRNTDTQYF
once	TRBV18	TRBJ1-2	-	TGTGCCAGCTCACCAGGCCCGGGGGTGGATGGCTACACCTTC	CASSPGPGVDGYTF
-	TRBV5-6	TRBJ1-5	TRBD1	TGTGCCAGCAGCTTTTTGACAGGGCTCAATCAGCCCCAGCATTTT	CASSFLTGLNQPQHF
-	TRBV29-1	TRBJ2-3	TRBD2	TGCAGCGTTCCGGGACTAGCGGGGCATCAAGATACGCAGTATTTT	CSVPGLAGHQDTQYF
-	TRBV27	TRBJ1-6	-	TGTGCCAGCAGTTTCCCCAATTCCCCCCTCCACTTT	CASSFPNSPLHF
-	TRBV15	TRBJ2-7	-	TGTGCCACCAGCAGAGCCGACAGTGAGAGCTACGAGCAGTACTTC	CATSRADSESYEQYF
-	TRBV9	TRBJ1-2	-	TGTGCCAGCAGCGTATCAGGGGCGCATGGCTACACCTTC	CASSVSGAHGYTF
-	TRBV6-4	TRBJ1-2	-	TGTGCCAGCAGTGACGGGAGGCTCTCCTCCGGCTACACCTTC	CASSDGRLSSGYTF
-	TRBV9	TRBJ2-7	-	TGTGCCAGCAGCGCCGGCGCGGGGACGGAGGCCTACGAGCAGTACTTC	CASSAGAGTEAYEQYF
-	TRBV5-4	TRBJ2-2	-	TGTGCCAGCAGCCAAGGGACAACGAACACCGGGGAGCTGTTTTTT	CASSQGTTNTGELFF
-	TRBV18	TRBJ1-2	TRBD1	TGTGCCAGCTCACCACCGGGACAGGGGGCCTCTAACTATGGCTACACCTTC	CASSPPGQGASNYGYTF
few	TRBV13	TRBJ1-3	TRBD1	TGTGCCAGCAGCCCCTGGGGACAGGGTTCTGGAAACACCATATATTTT	CASSPWGQGSGNTIYF